This T cell receptor beta chain was found in a study of shared clonotypes between healthy human individuals. Those who donated, Caucasian adults without exception, all lived in Nashville, Tennessee. Method: immunoSEQ multiplex PCR; TCRdb's copy keeps in-frame clones and lacks some. The top ten hold around 0.4% of the sample, which has roughly 2.2 million clones, over 85% seen once. The CDR3 has 16 residues. V gave up 4 bases and J gave up 2 bases; unmatched junction bases: 11. Germline V gives CDR1 SGDLS, CDR2 YYNGEE. The sample consisted of naive CD4+ T cells from PBMCs. This sample's subset: CD45RA+ positively selected. The TCR comes from a man younger than 35 in good health. Some clones in this sample may be carry-over from other donors' samples. This chain uses TRBV9 with TRBJ2-7; 8 bases align to TRBD1. CDR3 nucleotides: TGTGCCAGCAGCTCGCACCCCGGGACAGGAGCCTACGAGCAGTACTTC. This gives the protein CASSSHPGTGAYEQYF.